This T cell receptor beta chain was obtained from a study of shared clonotypes between healthy human individuals. Germline assignment: CDR1 SGHAT and CDR2 FQNNGV. With V trimmed by 5 bases and J by 9 bases, 10 bases remained unmatched. The CDR3 runs 15 residues. Clones were read by immunoSEQ multiplex PCR, and TCRdb kept only the in-frame ones, dropping some. The repertoire has about 2 million clones, roughly 96% of them found once; the top ten carry roughly 0.13%. The sequenced material came from naive CD4+ T cells sorted from blood. Subset specified: CD45RA+ positively selected. The rearrangement uses TRBV11-2 and TRBJ2-1, with TRBD2 matching over 10 bases. The source is a man in his late teens or twenties in good health. CDR3 coding DNA: TGTGCCAGCAGCCGGACTAGCGGAGCGTTCGGTGAGCAGTTCTTC. Encoded protein: CASSRTSGAFGEQFF.